This TCR beta chain derives from a study of cytotoxic CD8 clonotypes in ibrutinib-treated CLL. The overall study: Within the patient group, ten to twelve were relapsed/refractory and around 15 treatment-naive, and 17 were IGHV unmutated. After a median about 13 months on treatment (6 to 36), response samples were drawn. Overall study findings and caveats: Sustained-remission patients were sampled at different times than progressing patients were.

Assay used: immunoSEQ multiplex PCR; TCRdb lists only in-frame clones, some missing. In the table there are around 250,000 clones, around three quarters of which are singletons. This clone was observed a handful of times. Its antigen is unidentified. Specimen: PBMCs, collected after 24 months of ibrutinib treatment. This receptor was identified in a human donor with chronic lymphocytic leukemia.

The CDR3 spells CASSVDKSNQPQHF. CDR3 coding DNA: TGTGCCAGCAGCGTCGACAAGAGCAATCAGCCCCAGCATTTT. The rearrangement links TRBV7-9 to TRBJ1-5; D is undetermined. Germline assignment: CDR1 SEHNR and CDR2 FQNEAQ (reference sequence). Trimming removed 5 bases from V and 1 base from J, with 9 bases in between. This CDR3 spans 14 amino acids.